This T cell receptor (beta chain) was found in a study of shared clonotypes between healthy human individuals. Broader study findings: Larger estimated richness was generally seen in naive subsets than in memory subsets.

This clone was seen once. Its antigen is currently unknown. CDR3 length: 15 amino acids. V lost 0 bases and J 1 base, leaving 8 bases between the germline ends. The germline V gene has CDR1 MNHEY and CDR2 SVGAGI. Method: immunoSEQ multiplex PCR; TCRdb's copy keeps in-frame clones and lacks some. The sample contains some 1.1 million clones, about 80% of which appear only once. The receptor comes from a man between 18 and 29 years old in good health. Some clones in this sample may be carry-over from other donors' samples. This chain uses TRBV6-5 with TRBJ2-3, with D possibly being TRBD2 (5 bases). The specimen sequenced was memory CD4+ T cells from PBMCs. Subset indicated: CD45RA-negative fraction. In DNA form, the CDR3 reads TGTGCCAGCAGTTACTCGTCGGAGGGCACAGATACGCAGTATTTT. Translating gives CASSYSSEGTDTQYF.